The 18 T cell receptor beta chains listed next were all sequenced from one sample in a study of cytomegalovirus exposure and HLA in healthy donors. Primers included in the PCR were 60 Vbeta and 13 Jbeta primers. Produced via immunoSEQ multiplex PCR; TCRdb's table is partial and in-frame only. The sample holds around 200,000 clones; approximately 81% are singletons and the top ten take around 4%. Sequencing input: PBMCs. These receptors all come from a man in his fifties or sixties in good health and CMV-seronegative.

V and J are TRBV7-9 and TRBJ2-1, with unresolved D. V lost 5 bases and J lost 7, with 15 bases in between. Germline CDR1 reads SEHNR; CDR2 reads FQNEAQ (reference sequence). The CDR3 sequence is 14 residues long. The CDR3 sequence: CASSLPESRNEQFF. The CDR3, as DNA: TGTGCCAGCAGCCTACCCGAGTCCCGGAATGAGCAGTTCTTC. Full variable domain (missing parts from reference TRBV7-9 and TRBJ2-1): DTGVSQNPRHKITKRGQNVTFRCDPISEHNRLYWYRQTLGQGPEFLTYFQNEAQLEKSRLLSDRFSAERPKGSFSTLEIQRTEQGDSAMYLCASSLPESRNEQFFGPGTRLTVL.

The V gene is TRBV7-2, the J gene TRBJ1-6, with D unclear. Trimming took off 1 base at V and 5 bases at J, with 6 bases between the two ends. The length of the CDR3 is 14 residues. The germline V gene encodes CDR1 SGHTA and CDR2 FQGNSA. CDR3 nucleotides: TGTGCCAGCAGCTTAGTACAAAATAATTCACCCCTCCACTTT. Its protein product is CASSLVQNNSPLHF.

The V and J genes are TRBV6-5 and TRBJ2-2; D uncertain. The CDR3 has 15 residues. V was pared by 6 bases and J by 0 bases, with 11 bases between. The germline V gene encodes CDR1 MNHEY and CDR2 SVGAGI. The CDR3 spells CASRSWQSNTGELFF. The CDR3 region has the DNA TGTGCCAGCAGGTCCTGGCAGTCGAACACCGGGGAGCTGTTTTTT.

The chain uses TRBV7-2 and TRBJ2-5; D may be TRBD2 (6 bases). This CDR3 has 12 residues. Per germline, CDR1 SGHTA and CDR2 FQGNSA. Trimming removed 10 bases from V and 5 bases from J, with 14 bases in between. The CDR3 reads CAIRTGVETQYF. The CDR3 region has the DNA TGTGCCATCCGGACGGGGGTCGAGACCCAGTACTTC. Supplemented by reference TRBV7-2 and TRBJ2-5, the full variable domain reads GAGVSQSPSNKVTEKGKDVELRCDPISGHTALYWYRQSLGQGLEFLIYFQGNSAPDKSGLPSDRFSAERTGGSVSTLTIQRTQQEDSAVYLCAIRTGVETQYFGPGTRLLVL.

V and J are TRBV19 and TRBJ2-1, with a possible D match to TRBD2 (5 bases). Germline V gene lookup returns CDR1 LNHDA and CDR2 SQIVND (reference sequence). Trimming left V 3 bases short and J 8 bases short, with 14 bases between. The CDR3 extends over 14 amino acids. CDR3 DNA sequence: TGTGCCAGTAGTATTGGACTCCTCGGTTATGAGCAGTTCTTC. This codes for CASSIGLLGYEQFF. The full variable domain, rest sourced from reference TRBV19 and TRBJ2-1, is DGGITQSPKYLFRKEGQNVTLSCEQNLNHDAMYWYRQDPGQGLRLIYYSQIVNDFQKGDIAEGYSVSREKKESFPLTVTSAQKNPTAFYLCASSIGLLGYEQFFGPGTRLTVL.

The rearrangement uses TRBV7-3 and TRBJ2-7, with 7 bases matching TRBD1. Germline V lookup: CDR1 SGHTA, CDR2 FQGTGA. The V gene end was trimmed by 2 bases and the J gene end by 5 bases; junction bases not matched to a gene: 3. The CDR3 totals 13 residues. CDR3 region: CASSLQTGNEQYF. The CDR3 nucleotides are TGTGCCAGCAGCTTACAGACAGGGAACGAGCAGTACTTC.

The V and J genes are TRBV6-5 and TRBJ2-5, with 10 nucleotides matching TRBD1. The trim removed 2 bases at V and 2 bases at J, leaving 2 bases unmatched. The CDR3 length is 15 residues. Germline-derived CDR1 and CDR2 are MNHEY and SVGAGI. The chain's CDR3 is CASSYRTGGQETQYF. CDR3 in DNA: TGTGCCAGCAGTTACAGGACAGGGGGGCAAGAGACCCAGTACTTC.

This clone has at least ten counts. This chain links TRBV4-3 with TRBJ2-3, with 7 bases fitting TRBD1. The CDR3 runs 14 residues. The germline V gene has CDR1 LGHNA and CDR2 YSLEER. V lost 0 bases, J lost 6 bases, and 3 bases stayed unmatched. CDR3 bases: TGCGCCAGCAGCCAAGACATCAGGGGGGATACGCAGTATTTT. It translates to CASSQDIRGDTQYF.

This chain links TRBV7-9 with TRBJ2-1; TRBD2 is a possible D gene (5 bases). Germline V gene data show CDR1 as SEHNR and CDR2 as FQNEAQ (reference sequence). CDR3 length: 17 amino acids. The V end was cut by 5 bases, the J end by 9 bases, with 26 bases between. The CDR3, as DNA: TGTGCCAGCAGCAGTAGGGATCGGGGTGAACTTTGGAGTGAGCAGTTCTTC. Translation: CASSSRDRGELWSEQFF. Full variable domain (outside the CDR3, taken from reference TRBV7-9 and TRBJ2-1): DTGVSQNPRHKITKRGQNVTFRCDPISEHNRLYWYRQTLGQGPEFLTYFQNEAQLEKSRLLSDRFSAERPKGSFSTLEIQRTEQGDSAMYLCASSSRDRGELWSEQFFGPGTRLTVL.

The chain is built from TRBV20-1 and TRBJ1-1; the D is unclear. There are 11 residues in the CDR3. Trimming stripped 6 bases from V and 7 bases from J, with 12 bases between. The germline CDR1 and CDR2 sequences are DFQATT and SNEGSKA (reference sequence). CDR3 in amino acids: CSAATGFEAFF. The CDR3 coding sequence is TGCAGTGCGGCCACCGGGTTTGAAGCTTTCTTT.

V gene TRBV9 combines with J gene TRBJ2-3, with D tentatively TRBD1 (6 bases). The CDR3 sequence is 14 residues long. The germline V gene encodes CDR1 SGDLS and CDR2 YYNGEE. V lost 2 bases, J lost 2 bases, and 9 bases lay in between. The CDR3 nucleotides are TGTGCCAGCAGCGTCAGGGGTTTCACAGATACGCAGTATTTT. This encodes CASSVRGFTDTQYF.

This chain uses TRBV7-2 with TRBJ2-7; 8 nucleotides match TRBD2. The CDR3 contains 16 residues. CDR1 is SGHTA and CDR2 is FQGNSA in the germline V gene. The junction had 7 bases not matched to a gene; V was cut back by 1 base and J by 2 bases. The CDR3: CASSLVMRGVTYEQYF. CDR3 nucleotide sequence: TGTGCCAGCAGCTTAGTGATGCGGGGGGTTACCTACGAGCAGTACTTC.

The rearrangement joins TRBV6-6 to TRBJ1-2; TRBD1 matches at 9 bases. CDR3 size: 14 residues. The germline V gene has CDR1 MNHNY and CDR2 SVGAGI (reference sequence). V shed 0 bases, J shed 8 bases, and the junction held 4 bases outside the gene matches. CDR3: CASSYSTGGDGYTF. In DNA form, the CDR3 reads TGTGCCAGCAGTTACTCCACAGGGGGCGACGGCTACACCTTC.

This clone has a single count. V and J are TRBV9 and TRBJ2-7, with TRBD1 matching over 9 bases. Germline V CDR1 and CDR2: SGDLS, YYNGEE. Trimming at V came to 0 bases and at J to 5 bases, leaving 18 bases not matched to a gene. The CDR3 covers 19 residues. CDR3 DNA: TGTGCCAGCAGCGTAGGACAGGGGGGACTACTAGGGGGTGGCGACGAGCAGTACTTC. Translation gives CASSVGQGGLLGGGDEQYF.

This clone has a single count. The chain couples TRBV6-5 to TRBJ1-2; tentative D call: TRBD1 (6 bases). This CDR3 contains 13 residues. Trimming removed 6 bases from V and 7 bases from J, with 15 bases in between. Germline CDR1 reads MNHEY; CDR2 reads SVGAGI. The CDR3 here is CASRPRTVGGYTF. The DNA for the CDR3 is TGTGCCAGCAGACCTAGGACAGTGGGTGGCTACACCTTC.

The chain employs TRBV4-3 and TRBJ2-7, with 9 bases that match TRBD1. CDR3 size: 15 residues. Germline CDR1 reads LGHNA; CDR2 reads YSLEER. J gave up 4 bases and V 3 bases, and 7 bases lay outside the gene matches. This CDR3 is CASSQAPGQGYEQYF. The CDR3 coding sequence is TGCGCCAGCAGCCAGGCTCCGGGACAGGGTTACGAGCAGTACTTC.

The J gene is TRBJ1-4, the V gene TRBV5-1; D perhaps matches TRBD1 (5 bases). Germline lookup yields CDR1 SGHRS and CDR2 YFSETQ. V lost 0 bases, J lost 1 base, and 7 bases lay in between. This CDR3 contains 15 residues. CDR3 coding DNA: TGCGCCAGCAGCTTGGATGGACAAACTAATGAAAAACTGTTTTTT. Amino acids: CASSLDGQTNEKLFF.

The chain combines TRBV15 with TRBJ2-2; D remains ambiguous. V was trimmed by 3 bases and J by 0 bases, leaving 5 bases between them. Germline CDR1 reads LNHNV; CDR2 reads YYDKDF (reference sequence). The CDR3 has 14 amino acids. The CDR3 protein is CATSRGANTGELFF. The CDR3 DNA reads TGTGCCACCAGCAGGGGCGCGAACACCGGGGAGCTGTTTTTT.